This record covers a single T cell receptor beta chain. Its specificity is unknown. Trimming removed 4 bases from V and 5 bases from J, with 18 bases in between. Germline V gene data show CDR1 as SEHNR and CDR2 as FQNEAQ (reference sequence). The CDR3 spans 15 residues. This specimen comes from a study of CD8 T cells in ankylosing spondylitis. Findings and limits, study-wide: The clones that were linked to disease were reported to be significantly enriched in matched synovial fluid samples from ankylosing spondylitis patients. Seemingly distinctive of ankylosing spondylitis blood was a TCR beta motif formed by eight highly homologous variants.

TCRdb re-analysed the 5' RACE reads in MiXCR, keeping a single row per CDR3 protein. The repertoire holds 90,000 to 120,000 distinct CDR3 sequences, with 24% as singletons. This TCR came from a male donor with ankylosing spondylitis. The genes are TRBV7-9 and TRBJ2-7, with D maybe TRBD2 (6 bases). The sequenced sample consisted of synovial fluid, either unsorted or a sorted T cell fraction (not recorded which). The CDR3: CASSSDWGGLNEQYF. The CDR3 DNA follows: TGTGCCAGCAGCTCGGACTGGGGTGGACTAAACGAGCAGTACTTC.